The 18 T cell receptor beta chains in this list originate from one sample, sequenced in a study of blood T cell repertoires in COVID-19. Sequenced by immunoSEQ multiplex PCR; TCRdb stores in-frame clones only, minus some. The sample has around 140,000 clones, roughly 86% seen once; the top ten hold 1.5% to 2%. The sequencing input was peripheral blood. The receptors shown here come from a man in his 70s with acute or convalescent COVID-19.

The CDR3 loop is CASSLYSETQYF. In nucleotides, the CDR3 is TGTGCCAGCAGCTTATACTCTGAGACCCAGTACTTC. The chain uses TRBV7-2 and TRBJ2-5; no clear D gene. V lost 2 bases to trimming and J lost 5 bases, with 6 bases between them. The CDR3 is made up of 12 amino acids. Looked up from germline, CDR1 is SGHTA and CDR2 is FQGNSA. The full variable domain, its missing parts supplied by reference TRBV7-2 and TRBJ2-5, is GAGVSQSPSNKVTEKGKDVELRCDPISGHTALYWYRQSLGQGLEFLIYFQGNSAPDKSGLPSDRFSAERTGGSVSTLTIQRTQQEDSAVYLCASSLYSETQYFGPGTRLLVL.

CDR3: CASSQVRGGSSPREQYF. The CDR3 nucleotides read TGTGCCAGCAGCCAAGTTAGGGGCGGGAGTTCACCTCGGGAGCAGTACTTC. The gene calls are TRBV3-1 (or the pseudogene TRBV3-2) and TRBJ2-7, with TRBD2 matching 7 bases. The CDR3 is 17 amino acids. J gave up 7 bases and V 1 base, and 16 bases lay outside the gene matches. Germline V gives CDR1 LGHDT, CDR2 YNNKEL (reference sequence).

This clone was seen once. This rearrangement joins TRBV14 to TRBJ2-1; weak D call: TRBD2 (7 bases). Deletions cut 3 bases from V and 9 bases from J, with 21 bases between. CDR1 is SGHDN and CDR2 is FVKESK in the germline V gene. The CDR3 extends over 16 amino acids. The CDR3: CASSHYPRGALGEQFF. The DNA for the CDR3 is TGTGCCAGCAGCCACTATCCCCGGGGGGCCTTGGGTGAGCAGTTCTTC.

The rearrangement uses TRBV28 and TRBJ2-1, with 9 bases lining up with TRBD2. V was pared by 5 bases and J by 7 bases, with 9 bases of the junction left unmatched. The CDR3 consists of 15 residues. The germline CDR1 and CDR2 sequences are MDHEN and SYDVKM. CDR3 protein: CASSPRGSGSNEQFF. CDR3 DNA sequence: TGTGCCAGCAGTCCCCGAGGTAGCGGGAGTAATGAGCAGTTCTTC.

V is TRBV9 and J is TRBJ2-6, with no clear D. Germline V lookup: CDR1 SGDLS, CDR2 YYNGEE. The V and J ends lost 0 bases and 1 base respectively, with 17 bases between them. The CDR3 is 19 residues long. The DNA for the CDR3 is TGTGCCAGCAGCGTAGCTATCGGCAGGCCCTATTCTGGGGCCAACGTCCTGACTTTC. Translated, it gives CASSVAIGRPYSGANVLTF.

This clone was found a few times. The chain employs TRBV27 and TRBJ2-3, with D maybe TRBD2 (6 bases). V dropped 2 bases and J dropped 4 bases, with 7 bases sitting between them. Germline CDR1 MNHEY, CDR2 SMNVEV (reference sequence). The CDR3 sequence is 13 residues long. The CDR3 DNA sequence: TGTGCCAGCAGTTTAAAGCGGGCAGATACGCAGTATTTT. Amino acids: CASSLKRADTQYF.

The chain joins TRBV19 to TRBJ2-3; D perhaps matches TRBD2 (6 bases). CDR1 and CDR2 from the germline V gene are LNHDA and SQIVND (reference sequence). The V and J ends lost 2 bases and 3 bases respectively, with 18 bases between them. The CDR3 consists of 17 residues. The CDR3 here is CASSINRGAGRTDTQYF. The CDR3 DNA sequence: TGTGCCAGTAGTATAAATAGGGGTGCAGGGAGGACAGATACGCAGTATTTT.

J is TRBJ2-3 and V is TRBV5-8; D is ambiguous. The V end lost 4 bases, the J end lost 2 bases, and 11 bases lay between the germline ends. CDR3 length equals 14 residues. Germline assignment: CDR1 SGHTS and CDR2 YDEGEE. The CDR3 spells CASSIFSVTDTQYF. Here the CDR3 DNA reads TGTGCCAGCAGCATATTTTCCGTCACAGATACGCAGTATTTT.

The V and J genes are TRBV6-6 and TRBJ1-2, with a possible D match to TRBD1 (6 bases). The CDR3 is made up of 14 amino acids. Germline CDR1 is MNHNY and CDR2 is SVGAGI (reference sequence). V gave up 4 bases and J gave up 4 bases, with 13 bases separating them. DNA for the CDR3: TGTGCCAGCAGTTCAGACAGGTTGCTCTATGGCTACACCTTC. It specifies CASSSDRLLYGYTF.

This rearrangement joins TRBV18 to TRBJ2-7; 8 bases match TRBD1. From germline, CDR1 is KGHSH and CDR2 LQKENI. V lost 2 bases, J lost 3 bases, and 3 bases stayed unmatched. The CDR3 has 14 residues. In DNA, the CDR3 is TGTGCCAGCTCACCAAGACAGGGGTTCTACGAGCAGTACTTC. Its protein product is CASSPRQGFYEQYF.

The genes are TRBV6-6 and TRBJ1-4; D call uncertain. V shed 5 bases and J shed 5 bases, with 12 bases lying between them. CDR3 length: 14 residues. Germline V gives CDR1 MNHNY, CDR2 SVGAGI (reference sequence). The CDR3 DNA sequence: TGTGCCAGCAGTATACGGTCTATGAATGAAAAACTGTTTTTT. Its translation: CASSIRSMNEKLFF.

The J gene is TRBJ2-1, the V gene TRBV3-1 (or the pseudogene TRBV3-2), with 8 bases fitting TRBD2. V shed 4 bases, J shed 9 bases, and the junction held 11 bases outside the gene matches. Germline CDR1 LGHDT, CDR2 YNNKEL (reference sequence). This CDR3 comprises 15 residues. This CDR3 reads CASSPRAGGVFEQFF. CDR3 bases: TGTGCCAGCAGCCCGCGGGCGGGAGGTGTGTTTGAGCAGTTCTTC.

This chain uses TRBV28 with TRBJ2-7; D perhaps matches TRBD2 (5 bases). The CDR3 is made up of 14 amino acids. The V and J ends lost 6 bases and 5 bases respectively, with 17 bases between them. Germline CDR1 MDHEN, CDR2 SYDVKM. The CDR3 nucleotides read TGTGCCAGCAGCTCGCCGACCGGGCGGGACGAGCAGTACTTC. Translated, it gives CASSSPTGRDEQYF.

V gene TRBV7-8 combines with J gene TRBJ2-5, with D perhaps matching TRBD2 (5 bases). This CDR3 has 15 residues. CDR1 and CDR2 (germline): SGHVS, FQNEAQ. The V end lost 1 base, the J end lost 1 base, and 10 bases lay between the germline ends. CDR3 amino acids: CASSLGRGTQETQYF. The CDR3 DNA reads TGTGCCAGCAGCTTAGGCCGGGGTACCCAAGAGACCCAGTACTTC.

The chain joins TRBV5-1 to TRBJ1-1; 7 bases match TRBD1. The CDR3 length is 14 residues. Germline assignment: CDR1 SGHRS and CDR2 YFSETQ. V lost 4 bases, J lost 5 bases, and 8 bases stayed unmatched. The CDR3: CASSREAGGTEAFF. In DNA, the CDR3 is TGCGCCAGCAGCAGGGAGGCAGGGGGAACTGAAGCTTTCTTT.

This clone was counted once. The chain joins TRBV9 to TRBJ2-3, with 7 positions matching TRBD1. V lost 2 bases to trimming and J lost 6 bases; unmatched junction nucleotides: 6. The CDR3 contains 14 residues. Per germline, CDR1 SGDLS and CDR2 YYNGEE. CDR3 sequence: CASSVATGVDTQYF. The DNA of the CDR3 is TGTGCCAGCAGCGTCGCTACAGGGGTGGATACGCAGTATTTT.

J is TRBJ1-4 and V is TRBV19; the match to TRBD1 covers 8 bases. The CDR3 is 17 amino acids. Trimming took 0 bases from V and 2 from J; bases not matched to a gene: 5. CDR1 and CDR2 from the germline V gene are LNHDA and SQIVND (reference sequence). CDR3 bases: TGTGCCAGTAGTATAGACGGCAGGGGGCCTACTAATGAAAAACTGTTTTTT. Residues: CASSIDGRGPTNEKLFF.

This clone has just a few counts. The chain employs TRBV6-2 or TRBV6-3 and TRBJ1-6; D remains ambiguous. V lost 3 bases to trimming and J lost 5 bases, with 14 bases between them. The CDR3 loop spans 16 amino acids. Germline V CDR1 and CDR2: MNHEY, SVGEGT. In DNA, the CDR3 is TGTGCCAGCAGTTATGGGAGACTTTTAGATAATTCACCCCTCCACTTT. It translates to CASSYGRLLDNSPLHF.